One and the same sample provided the 28 T cell receptor beta chains below, sequenced in a study of T cells after yellow fever vaccination. TCRdb re-called the 5' RACE reads with MiXCR, one entry per CDR3 protein. The table has approximately 300,000 distinct CDR3 sequences, about 11% seen once. The specimen was CD4+ T cells sorted from PBMCs, collected 45 days after the yellow fever booster vaccination. The source of these receptors is a man between 18 and 35 years old who received the YFV17D yellow fever vaccine.

This clonotype has only a few counts. The chain couples TRBV10-3 to TRBJ2-2; 7 nucleotides match TRBD1. The trim removed 0 bases at V and 3 bases at J, leaving 7 bases unmatched. Germline V gene data show CDR1 as ENHRY and CDR2 as SYGVKD. The CDR3 consists of 17 residues. CDR3 sequence reads: CAISESAGTADTGELFF. CDR3 coding DNA: TGTGCCATCAGTGAGTCAGCAGGGACAGCAGACACCGGGGAGCTGTTTTTT.

The CDR3: CASSVSPMETEQFF. In DNA form, the CDR3 reads TGTGCCAGCAGCGTCTCCCCGATGGAGACCGAGCAGTTCTTC. This rearrangement joins TRBV9 to TRBJ2-1; D unclear. The CDR3 spans 14 residues. Per the germline V gene, CDR1 is SGDLS and CDR2 is YYNGEE. The V gene lost 2 bases and the J gene lost 10 bases, with 16 bases spanning the gap.

This chain joins TRBV7-8 and TRBJ2-1; 12 positions match TRBD2. The germline gives CDR1 SGHVS, CDR2 FQNEAQ. The CDR3 has 16 amino acids. After removal of 0 bases from V and 8 bases from J, the junction contained 5 bases not matched to a gene. CDR3 residues: CASSLAGRLAGDEQFF. The CDR3 nucleotides are TGTGCCAGCAGCTTAGCGGGCCGACTAGCGGGGGATGAGCAGTTCTTC.

This chain connects TRBV12-3 or TRBV12-4 to TRBJ2-2, with D perhaps matching TRBD1 (6 bases). The CDR3 contains 14 residues. V lost 7 bases and J 7 bases, leaving 16 bases between the germline ends. CDR3 loop: CASTWWGQGGELFF. In DNA form, the CDR3 reads TGTGCCAGCACCTGGTGGGGGCAGGGCGGGGAGCTGTTTTTT.

This clonotype was seen at least ten times. The chain recombines TRBV5-1 with TRBJ1-1; D is possibly TRBD1 (5 bases). The CDR3 contains 17 residues. Germline CDR1 reads SGHRS; CDR2 reads YFSETQ. Trimming removed 3 bases from V and 0 bases from J, with 18 bases in between. CDR3 residues: CASSSGWGSRMNTEAFF. In DNA form, the CDR3 reads TGCGCCAGCAGCTCAGGTTGGGGCAGTCGGATGAACACTGAAGCTTTCTTT.

This clonotype showed up just a few times. The rearrangement joins TRBV6-5 to TRBJ1-1, with D maybe TRBD1 (6 bases). This CDR3 spans 14 amino acids. Germline lookup yields CDR1 MNHEY and CDR2 SVGAGI. V was trimmed by 7 bases and J by 3 bases, leaving 15 bases between them. Here the CDR3 reads CASNRDTDDTEAFF. The CDR3, as DNA: TGTGCCAGCAACCGGGACACTGACGACACTGAAGCTTTCTTT.

V gene TRBV7-2 combines with J gene TRBJ2-2; D remains unclear. Trimming stripped 3 bases from V and 3 bases from J, with 14 bases between. The CDR3 extends over 16 amino acids. Per the germline V gene, CDR1 is SGHTA and CDR2 is FQGNSA. In nucleotides, the CDR3 is TGTGCCAGCAGCTTGGGCTGGGCCCCGGACACCGGGGAGCTGTTTTTT. This sequence encodes CASSLGWAPDTGELFF.

This clonotype was counted between two and nine times. The chain uses TRBV5-1 and TRBJ1-4; TRBD1 is a possible D gene (5 bases). The V end lost 3 bases, the J end lost 0 bases, and 12 bases lay between the germline ends. The CDR3 totals 16 residues. The V gene's germline CDR1 is SGHRS and CDR2 YFSETQ. In nucleotides, the CDR3 is TGCGCCAGCAGCTCGCTTTGGGGGGCAACTAATGAAAAACTGTTTTTT. It encodes CASSSLWGATNEKLFF.

This rearrangement joins TRBV9 to TRBJ2-1; TRBD2 is a possible D gene (5 bases). CDR3 length: 15 residues. Trimming shortened V by 4 bases and J by 0 bases, and 11 bases separated the two germline ends. The germline gives CDR1 SGDLS, CDR2 YYNGEE. CDR3 bases: TGTGCCAGCAGCACACAAGGGAGCTCCTACAATGAGCAGTTCTTC. Encoded protein: CASSTQGSSYNEQFF.

This chain joins TRBV6-2 or TRBV6-3 and TRBJ1-2; D is unclear. CDR3 size: 12 residues. Trimming took 5 bases from V and 8 from J, leaving 12 bases between them. The germline V gene has CDR1 MNHEY and CDR2 SVGEGT. CDR3 in DNA: TGTGCCAGCAGTCACCCCCCGCCAGGCTACACCTTC. This gives the protein CASSHPPPGYTF.

V and J are TRBV12-3 or TRBV12-4 and TRBJ1-2, with unresolved D. V was pared by 3 bases and J by 8 bases, with 13 bases between. This CDR3 contains 13 residues. The CDR3 DNA is TGTGCCAGCAGTTTCTCCACCCTCTCGGGCTACACCTTC. It yields the protein CASSFSTLSGYTF.

The chain has TRBV4-2 and TRBJ1-1, with D unclear. V dropped 1 base and J dropped 0 bases, with 9 bases sitting between them. The CDR3 has 15 residues. Germline V gene data show CDR1 as LGHNA and CDR2 as YNFKEQ. DNA of the CDR3: TGTGCCAGCAGCCAAGCAGTCAGTATGAACACTGAAGCTTTCTTT. Its protein is CASSQAVSMNTEAFF.

A few counts support this clonotype. In nucleotides, the CDR3 is TGTGCCAGCAGCCCGACTAGCGGGGGGGATACGCAGTATTTT. This gives the protein CASSPTSGGDTQYF. The chain combines TRBV7-3 with TRBJ2-3; 13 nucleotides align to TRBD2. J lost 6 bases, V lost 5 bases, and 2 bases had no gene match. CDR3 length: 14 residues. Germline V gene lookup returns CDR1 SGHTA and CDR2 FQGTGA.

V usage is TRBV14 and J usage is TRBJ2-2; TRBD1 might be the D (6 bases). The CDR3 runs 13 residues. Germline CDR1 SGHDN, CDR2 FVKESK. The V gene lost 6 bases and the J gene lost 5 bases, with 10 bases spanning the gap. The CDR3 DNA sequence: TGTGCCAGCAGGATACAGGGTACCGGGGAGCTGTTTTTT. This gives the protein CASRIQGTGELFF.

This clonotype was seen a handful of times. The genes are TRBV2 and TRBJ1-1; TRBD1 might be the D (6 bases). There are 14 residues in the CDR3. Trimming removed 7 bases at V and 1 base at J, with 13 bases between. Germline V CDR1 and CDR2: SNHLY, FYNNEI. CDR3 loop: CASNPQGQNTEAFF. CDR3 bases: TGTGCCAGCAACCCACAGGGACAGAACACTGAAGCTTTCTTT. The entire variable domain, with the rest obtained from reference TRBV2 and TRBJ1-1, is as follows: EPEVTQTPSHQVTQMGQEVILRCVPISNHLYFYWYRQILGQKVEFLVSFYNNEISEKSEIFDDQFSVERPDGSNFTLKIRSTKLEDSAMYFCASNPQGQNTEAFFGQGTRLTVV.

The chain couples TRBV20-1 to TRBJ2-7, with D unclear. V lost 4 bases to trimming and J lost 0 bases, with 16 bases between them. Per the germline V gene, CDR1 is DFQATT and CDR2 is SNEGSKA (reference sequence). The length of the CDR3 is 15 residues. The chain's CDR3 is CSATRPGSFSYEQYF. CDR3 bases: TGCAGTGCTACGCGCCCAGGTTCTTTCTCCTACGAGCAGTACTTC.

This chain connects TRBV4-2 to TRBJ2-7, with TRBD2 matching 7 bases. The CDR3 has 14 amino acids. Per the germline V gene, CDR1 is LGHNA and CDR2 is YNFKEQ. Trimming removed 0 bases from V and 9 bases from J; junction bases left unmatched: 8. The CDR3 DNA reads TGTGCCAGCAGCCAAGATCGGGGTAGCGGGCCGCAGTACGTC. Its protein is CASSQDRGSGPQYV.

This clonotype occurred a few times. This chain links TRBV12-3 or TRBV12-4 with TRBJ1-5, with 10 bases lining up with TRBD1. V was pared by 5 bases and J by 7 bases, with 11 bases of the junction left unmatched. This CDR3 has 16 amino acids. CDR3 sequence: CASSPGTGVSGQPQHF. The CDR3 DNA reads TGTGCCAGCAGTCCCGGGACAGGGGTATCGGGGCAGCCCCAGCATTTT.

This clonotype was observed at least ten times. This sequence joins TRBV6-1 and TRBJ1-1, with a weak D call TRBD1 (5 bases). From germline, CDR1 is MNHNS and CDR2 SASEGT. V was trimmed by 3 bases and J by 7 bases, leaving 9 bases between them. The CDR3 covers 12 residues. The CDR3 reads CASSEQGGEAFF. DNA of the CDR3: TGTGCCAGCAGTGAGCAGGGCGGTGAAGCTTTCTTT.

This clonotype was seen a handful of times. The J gene is TRBJ1-2, the V gene TRBV10-3; D is unresolved. Germline CDR1 ENHRY, CDR2 SYGVKD. Trimming removed 10 bases at V and 6 bases at J, with 18 bases between. This CDR3 region has 13 residues. CDR3 DNA sequence: TGTGCCACCCATAGGACGGTTACTGATGGCTACACCTTC. Translated: CATHRTVTDGYTF.

The table lists this clonotype with a few counts. The rearrangement joins TRBV5-1 to TRBJ2-5; 9 bases match TRBD1. J lost 5 bases, V lost 4 bases, and 9 bases had no gene match. Germline V gene sequence: CDR1 SGHRS, CDR2 YFSETQ. CDR3 size: 15 residues. The CDR3: CASSPTTGGWETQYF. DNA of the CDR3: TGCGCCAGCAGCCCGACTACAGGGGGCTGGGAGACCCAGTACTTC.

V usage is TRBV28 and J usage is TRBJ2-3, with D possibly being TRBD2 (7 bases). V was clipped by 7 bases and J by 5 bases, with 19 bases between them. Germline assignment: CDR1 MDHEN and CDR2 SYDVKM. The CDR3 has 15 amino acids. CDR3 sequence reads: CASTIGGGDLDTQYF. In DNA form, the CDR3 reads TGTGCCAGCACCATAGGGGGGGGGGACTTAGATACGCAGTATTTT.

This clonotype was observed a few times. The chain couples TRBV19 to TRBJ1-5, with TRBD1 matching 9 bases. CDR1 is LNHDA and CDR2 is SQIVND in the germline V gene (reference sequence). The CDR3 is made up of 12 amino acids. Trimming cost V 9 bases and J 5 bases; bases outside gene matches: 2. The CDR3 spells CASDRGYQPQHF. CDR3 DNA: TGTGCCAGCGACAGGGGGTATCAGCCCCAGCATTTT.

The genes are TRBV10-3 and TRBJ1-5, with D hard to call. Germline values: CDR1 ENHRY, CDR2 SYGVKD. The CDR3 extends over 13 amino acids. V lost 3 bases and J 3 bases, leaving 6 bases between the germline ends. CDR3 in amino acids: CAISEWTNQPQHF. The CDR3 DNA follows: TGTGCCATCAGTGAATGGACCAATCAGCCCCAGCATTTT.

The chain has TRBV10-3 and TRBJ2-5, with TRBD2 as a possible D gene (6 bases). Germline values: CDR1 ENHRY, CDR2 SYGVKD. CDR3 length: 15 residues. V shed 0 bases and J shed 2 bases, with 10 bases lying between them. CDR3 in DNA: TGTGCCATCAGTGAGTCGAATCTAGCGCAAGAGACCCAGTACTTC. This translates into CAISESNLAQETQYF.

This chain connects TRBV7-2 to TRBJ2-3, with 10 bases lining up with TRBD1. Losses at the gene ends were 6 bases for V and 0 bases for J; bases not matched to a gene: 12. From germline, CDR1 is SGHTA and CDR2 FQGNSA. CDR3 size: 18 residues. The CDR3 bases are TGTGCCAGCAGAACAGGGACAGGGGCGACTTTTAGCACAGATACGCAGTATTTT. This sequence encodes CASRTGTGATFSTDTQYF. The full variable domain, its missing parts supplied by reference TRBV7-2 and TRBJ2-3, is GAGVSQSPSNKVTEKGKDVELRCDPISGHTALYWYRQSLGQGLEFLIYFQGNSAPDKSGLPSDRFSAERTGGSVSTLTIQRTQQEDSAVYLCASRTGTGATFSTDTQYFGPGTRLTVL.

The chain employs TRBV18 and TRBJ2-2; D unclear. This CDR3 contains 12 residues. Germline V gives CDR1 KGHSH, CDR2 LQKENI. Between the trimmed V and J ends, which lost 8 bases and 3 bases, there was a span of 7 bases. The DNA for the CDR3 is TGTGCCAGCACAAGCGACACCGGGGAGCTGTTTTTT. Translation: CASTSDTGELFF.

V is TRBV7-3 and J is TRBJ2-2; D may be TRBD2 (7 bases). The germline V gene encodes CDR1 SGHTA and CDR2 FQGTGA. The CDR3 totals 16 residues. V lost 3 bases and J 0 bases, leaving 11 bases between the germline ends. The CDR3 protein is CASSFRGGPNTGELFF. The CDR3 bases are TGTGCCAGCAGCTTCCGCGGGGGCCCGAACACCGGGGAGCTGTTTTTT.